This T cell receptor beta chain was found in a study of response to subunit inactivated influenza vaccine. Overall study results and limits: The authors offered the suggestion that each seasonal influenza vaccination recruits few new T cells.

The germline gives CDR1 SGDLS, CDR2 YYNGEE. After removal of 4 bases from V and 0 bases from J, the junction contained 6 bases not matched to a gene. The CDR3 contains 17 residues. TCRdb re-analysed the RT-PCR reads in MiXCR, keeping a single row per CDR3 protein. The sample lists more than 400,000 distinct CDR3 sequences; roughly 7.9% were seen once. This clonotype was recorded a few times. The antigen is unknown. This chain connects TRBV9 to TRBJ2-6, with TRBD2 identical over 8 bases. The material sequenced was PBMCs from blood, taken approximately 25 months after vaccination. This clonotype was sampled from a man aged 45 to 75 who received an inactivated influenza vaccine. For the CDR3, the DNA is TGTGCCAGCAGCTCAAGGGCGGGGGGCTCTGGGGCCAACGTCCTGACTTTC. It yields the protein CASSSRAGGSGANVLTF.